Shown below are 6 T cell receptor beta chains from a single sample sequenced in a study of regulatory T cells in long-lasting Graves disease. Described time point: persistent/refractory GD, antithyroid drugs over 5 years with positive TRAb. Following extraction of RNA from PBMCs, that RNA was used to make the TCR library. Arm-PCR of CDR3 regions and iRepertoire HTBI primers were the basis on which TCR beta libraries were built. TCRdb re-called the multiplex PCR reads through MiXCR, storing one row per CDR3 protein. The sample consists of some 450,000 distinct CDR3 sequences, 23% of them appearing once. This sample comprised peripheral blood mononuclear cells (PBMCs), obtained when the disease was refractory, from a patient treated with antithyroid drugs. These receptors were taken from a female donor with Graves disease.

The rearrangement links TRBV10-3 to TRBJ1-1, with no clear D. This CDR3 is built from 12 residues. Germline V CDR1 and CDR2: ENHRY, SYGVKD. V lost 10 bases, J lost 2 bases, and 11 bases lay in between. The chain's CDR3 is CATRADNTEAFF. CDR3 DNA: TGTGCCACCCGGGCGGATAACACTGAAGCTTTCTTT.

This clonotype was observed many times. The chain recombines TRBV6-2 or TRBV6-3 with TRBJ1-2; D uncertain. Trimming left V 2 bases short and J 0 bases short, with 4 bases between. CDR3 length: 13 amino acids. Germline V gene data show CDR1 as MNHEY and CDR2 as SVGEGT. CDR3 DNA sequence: TGTGCCAGCAGTTACGGGCCTAACTATGGCTACACCTTC. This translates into CASSYGPNYGYTF.

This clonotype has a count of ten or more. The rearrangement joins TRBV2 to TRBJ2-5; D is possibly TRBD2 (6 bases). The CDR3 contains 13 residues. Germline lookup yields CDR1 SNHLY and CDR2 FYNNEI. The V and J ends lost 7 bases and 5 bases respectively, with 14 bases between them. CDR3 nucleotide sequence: TGTGCCAGCATCCCCGGGGGTTTGGAGACCCAGTACTTC. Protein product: CASIPGGLETQYF.

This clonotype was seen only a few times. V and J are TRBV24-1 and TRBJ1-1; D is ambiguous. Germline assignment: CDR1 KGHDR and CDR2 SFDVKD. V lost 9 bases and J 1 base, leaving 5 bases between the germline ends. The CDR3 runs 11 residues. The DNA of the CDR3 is TGTGCCACCCAAACGAACACTGAAGCTTTCTTT. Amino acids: CATQTNTEAFF.

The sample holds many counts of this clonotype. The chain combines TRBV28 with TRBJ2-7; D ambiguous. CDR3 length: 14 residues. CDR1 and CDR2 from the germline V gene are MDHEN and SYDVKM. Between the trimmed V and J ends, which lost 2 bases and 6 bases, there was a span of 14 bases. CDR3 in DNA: TGTGCCAGCAGTTTAGAGTTTTTGCGTTCCGAGCAGTACTTC. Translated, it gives CASSLEFLRSEQYF.

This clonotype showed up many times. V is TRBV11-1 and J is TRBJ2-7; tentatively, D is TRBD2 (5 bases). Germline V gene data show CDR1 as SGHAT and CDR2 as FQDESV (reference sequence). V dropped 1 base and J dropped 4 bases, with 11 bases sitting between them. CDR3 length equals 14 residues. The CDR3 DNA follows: TGTGCCAGCAGCTTAGAGGCTAGCAGGTACGAGCAGTACTTC. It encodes CASSLEASRYEQYF.